The source of this T cell receptor beta chain is a study of cytomegalovirus exposure and HLA in healthy donors. This CDR3 contains 15 residues. Looked up from germline, CDR1 is SGHTA and CDR2 is FQGNSA. The V segment lost 4 bases and the J segment 4 bases; nucleotides outside the gene matches: 9. Samples came from healthy bone marrow donors. 60 Vbeta and 13 Jbeta primers were used in PCR. TCRdb's table, derived via immunoSEQ multiplex PCR, lists solely in-frame clones and lacks some. Seen here are some 220,000 clones, around four fifths observed once, and the top ten hold roughly 2.5%. On this clone: The antigen remains unidentified.

Overall study results and limits: Most TCR beta V segments were productive about 87% or about 30% of the time in an earlier analysis. Many donors carried some public TCRs, although rarity characterized most TCR sequences.

Sequencing input: PBMCs. This TCR was recovered from a woman aged 60-70 years in good health and CMV-seropositive. The chain has TRBV7-2 and TRBJ1-1; 7 positions match TRBD1. The CDR3 is CASSSKTGSGTEAFF. In DNA form, the CDR3 reads TGTGCCAGCAGCTCTAAGACAGGGTCGGGCACTGAAGCTTTCTTT.